These 24 T cell receptor beta chains were sequenced from one sample in a study of blood T cells in healthy people across ages. A sample-barcoded 5' primer and a J-beta primer mix were used in a second PCR of roughly 7 to 12 cycles. TCRdb independently ran MiXCR on the 5' RACE reads; one entry per CDR3 protein. The top ten clones hold 25% to 35% of a sample with approximately 790,000 distinct CDR3 sequences, approximately 67% of them seen once. The sample taken for sequencing was blood. The source is a man in his thirties or forties in good health.

The CDR3 here is CASSLPTGRSSYEQYF. CDR3 DNA sequence: TGTGCCAGCAGCCTCCCGACAGGTCGTTCCTCCTACGAGCAGTACTTC. The J gene is TRBJ2-7, the V gene TRBV7-2; D is possibly TRBD1 (6 bases). The length of the CDR3 is 16 residues. CDR1 and CDR2 from the germline V gene are SGHTA and FQGNSA. Trimming stripped 5 bases from V and 0 bases from J, with 17 bases between.

The chain has TRBV3-1 and TRBJ1-6, with D perhaps matching TRBD1 (5 bases). The CDR3 loop spans 15 amino acids. Trimming pared 4 bases from V and 7 bases from J, leaving 14 bases between. Germline V gives CDR1 LGHDT, CDR2 YNNKEL (reference sequence). CDR3 DNA sequence: TGTGCCAGCAGCCCAGGGCGGCAGCTCAATTCACCCCTCCACTTT. This sequence encodes CASSPGRQLNSPLHF. The variable domain in full, with the rest retrieved from reference TRBV3-1 and TRBJ1-6, is DTAVSQTPKYLVTQMGNDKSIKCEQNLGHDTMYWYKQDSKKFLKIMFSYNNKELIINETVPNRFSPKSPDKAHLNLHINSLELGDSAVYFCASSPGRQLNSPLHFGNGTRLTVT.

This chain uses TRBV9 with TRBJ2-5, with 7 bases matching TRBD1. Germline V gene lookup returns CDR1 SGDLS and CDR2 YYNGEE. CDR3 length: 13 residues. V shed 7 bases, J shed 3 bases, and the junction held 6 bases outside the gene matches. The CDR3 DNA is TGTGCCAGCCTTCTAGACAGGGAAGAGACCCAGTACTTC. Amino acid sequence: CASLLDREETQYF.

This clonotype appeared a few times. The chain combines TRBV7-9 with TRBJ2-3; no clear D gene. This CDR3 has 13 residues. Germline CDR1 reads SEHNR; CDR2 reads FQNEAQ (reference sequence). The V and J ends lost 3 bases and 5 bases respectively, with 9 bases between them. Here the CDR3 DNA reads TGTGCCAGCAGCTTCTTTGATGGAGATACGCAGTATTTT. This gives the protein CASSFFDGDTQYF.

V usage is TRBV28 and J usage is TRBJ2-1; 7 bases align to TRBD1. The J call may be faulty, since TRBJ2-7 better matches the DNA end. The germline gives CDR1 MDHEN, CDR2 SYDVKM. CDR3 length: 14 amino acids. The CDR3 region is CASRAGGGSYEQYF. The DNA for the CDR3 is TGTGCCAGCAGGGCAGGGGGTGGAAGCTACGAGCAGTACTTC.

The chain recombines TRBV29-1 with TRBJ2-1, with D maybe TRBD1 (5 bases). Looked up from germline, CDR1 is SQVTM and CDR2 is ANQGSEA. V lost 6 bases to trimming and J lost 6 bases, with 6 bases between them. This CDR3 is 10 amino acids long. The chain's CDR3 is CSVDSNEQFF. The CDR3 nucleotides are TGCAGCGTAGACAGCAATGAGCAGTTCTTC.

J is TRBJ2-7 and V is TRBV7-2, with D possibly being TRBD1 or TRBD2 (6 bases each). Germline loops: CDR1 SGHTA, CDR2 FQGNSA. The CDR3 length is 16 residues. The ends were cut back, 2 bases at V and 5 bases at J, with 19 bases in the middle. In DNA, the CDR3 is TGTGCCAGCAGCTTATCTGTCACAGGGCGGGACGACGAGCAGTACTTC. As protein: CASSLSVTGRDDEQYF.

The CDR3 here is CASRVTGTNQPQHF. In DNA, the CDR3 is TGTGCCAGCAGAGTAACAGGGACCAATCAGCCCCAGCATTTT. The chain uses TRBV6-1 and TRBJ1-5, with D perhaps matching TRBD1 (6 bases). Trimming left V 6 bases short and J 3 bases short, with 12 bases between. The CDR3 is made up of 14 amino acids. CDR1 and CDR2 (germline): MNHNS, SASEGT.

The rearrangement uses TRBV5-5 and TRBJ2-6, with D possibly being TRBD1 or TRBD2 (5 bases each). Germline CDR1 reads SGHKS; CDR2 reads YYEKEE (reference sequence). This CDR3 is 15 amino acids long. The V end was cut by 6 bases, the J end by 2 bases, with 12 bases between. The CDR3 DNA sequence: TGTGCCAGCACCCCAAGGGGAGCTGGGGCCAACGTCCTGACTTTC. Translation gives CASTPRGAGANVLTF.

V usage is TRBV20-1 and J usage is TRBJ2-5; TRBD1 aligns across 9 bases. The V gene end was trimmed by 6 bases and the J gene end by 5 bases; junction bases not matched to a gene: 7. Per the germline V gene, CDR1 is DFQATT and CDR2 is SNEGSKA (reference sequence). This CDR3 contains 13 residues. CDR3 DNA sequence: TGCAGTGCGGTTACAGGGGGCGAGGAGACCCAGTACTTC. This codes for CSAVTGGEETQYF.

This clonotype was picked up a small number of times. The genes are TRBV9 and TRBJ2-4; possible D gene TRBD1, 6 bases. V was cut by 0 bases and J by 5 bases, with 9 bases left in between. From germline, CDR1 is SGDLS and CDR2 YYNGEE. The CDR3 is 14 residues long. In DNA, the CDR3 is TGTGCCAGCAGCGTAGCGGACAGACAAAACATTCAGTACTTC. Encoded protein: CASSVADRQNIQYF.

The table lists this clonotype with a few counts. The chain employs TRBV7-9 and TRBJ2-1, with D maybe TRBD2 (6 bases). Germline loops: CDR1 SEHNR, CDR2 FQNEAQ (reference sequence). The CDR3 has 17 residues. V was pared by 1 base and J by 3 bases, with 16 bases between. The CDR3 loop reads CASSLGVREIDYNEQFF. In nucleotides, the CDR3 is TGTGCCAGCAGCTTAGGGGTACGGGAGATTGACTACAATGAGCAGTTCTTC.

This clonotype was seen more than once but under ten times. The V and J genes are TRBV27 and TRBJ2-4, with 7 bases aligning to TRBD1. The CDR3 is made up of 14 amino acids. Germline V lookup: CDR1 MNHEY, CDR2 SMNVEV (reference sequence). Unmatched junction bases numbered 4, after V lost 3 bases and J lost 5 bases. CDR3 in DNA: TGTGCCAGCAGTTTGGGAACAGGGGAAAACATTCAGTACTTC. Translation: CASSLGTGENIQYF.

The chain carries TRBV27 and TRBJ2-3; D gene uncertain. The ends were cut back, 5 bases at V and 0 bases at J, with 9 bases in the middle. Per germline, CDR1 MNHEY and CDR2 SMNVEV (reference sequence). This CDR3 contains 14 residues. The CDR3 reads CASSRPYSTDTQYF. The CDR3 nucleotides read TGTGCCAGCAGTCGGCCATATAGCACAGATACGCAGTATTTT.

This clonotype was counted a few times. This chain joins TRBV9 and TRBJ2-3; 8 bases line up with TRBD2. V was clipped by 4 bases and J by 2 bases; unmatched bases: 12. The germline V gene has CDR1 SGDLS and CDR2 YYNGEE. The CDR3 contains 17 residues. The CDR3 DNA sequence: TGTGCCAGCAGCAAACACGGAAGCGGGGGAGACACAGATACGCAGTATTTT. This translates into CASSKHGSGGDTDTQYF.

With regard to this clonotype: A much larger clone lies one base from this, so it may be a read error. This chain joins TRBV20-1 and TRBJ2-2; TRBD1 or TRBD2 may be the D gene (6 bases each). The CDR3 runs 15 residues. Germline CDR1 is DFQATT and CDR2 is SNEGSKA (reference sequence). CDR3 protein: CSARDPGTSTGGLFF. The CDR3 DNA sequence: TGCAGTGCTAGAGACCCCGGGACAAGCACCGGGGGGCTGTTTTTT.

The rearrangement joins TRBV27 to TRBJ1-2, with 8 bases that match TRBD1. CDR3 length equals 13 residues. The V gene end was trimmed by 5 bases and the J gene end by 4 bases; junction bases not matched to a gene: 3. Germline V gene lookup returns CDR1 MNHEY and CDR2 SMNVEV (reference sequence). The CDR3 nucleotides read TGTGCCAGCAGTAACGACAGGGGCTATGGCTACACCTTC. Translation: CASSNDRGYGYTF.

V usage is TRBV27 and J usage is TRBJ2-3; no reliable D call. Trimming cost V 6 bases and J 0 bases, with 10 bases left between them. CDR3 length: 14 amino acids. Per germline, CDR1 MNHEY and CDR2 SMNVEV (reference sequence). The DNA of the CDR3 is TGTGCCAGCAGACCCATGACTAGCACAGATACGCAGTATTTT. Translation: CASRPMTSTDTQYF.

In its sample, this clonotype was seen a few times. The chain couples TRBV20-1 to TRBJ1-4, with D uncertain. Trimming took 3 bases from V and 8 from J, leaving 19 bases between them. The CDR3 sequence is 15 residues long. Germline values: CDR1 DFQATT, CDR2 SNEGSKA (reference sequence). The CDR3 reads CSASPEPRSGEKLFF. In nucleotides, the CDR3 is TGCAGTGCTAGTCCCGAACCGAGGTCGGGAGAAAAACTGTTTTTT.

The V and J genes are TRBV18 and TRBJ2-1, with 7 positions matching TRBD2. This CDR3 contains 15 residues. The junction had 4 bases not matched to a gene; V was cut back by 0 bases and J by 5 bases. The germline V gene encodes CDR1 KGHSH and CDR2 LQKENI. CDR3 nucleotide sequence: TGTGCCAGCTCACCACCGTGGGAGGGTGACAATGAGCAGTTCTTC. This translates into CASSPPWEGDNEQFF.

The genes are TRBV20-1 and TRBJ2-7, with 8 bases aligning to TRBD1. Trimming cost V 7 bases and J 0 bases; bases outside gene matches: 5. The CDR3 sequence is 13 residues long. Germline CDR1 and CDR2: DFQATT and SNEGSKA (reference sequence). The CDR3 loop reads CSGEGTGSYEQYF. The CDR3 DNA follows: TGCAGTGGAGAGGGGACAGGCTCCTACGAGCAGTACTTC.

The chain links TRBV7-2 to TRBJ1-5; 7 nucleotides agree with TRBD1. This CDR3 spans 14 amino acids. Trimming cost V 5 bases and J 5 bases; bases outside gene matches: 6. CDR1 and CDR2 (germline): SGHTA, FQGNSA. The CDR3 sequence is CASSLFTGDQPQHF. The CDR3 bases are TGTGCCAGCAGCCTTTTCACAGGGGATCAGCCCCAGCATTTT.

This rearrangement joins TRBV28 to TRBJ2-5, with 9 bases aligning to TRBD1. CDR3 size: 12 residues. V shed 6 bases and J 13 bases; nucleotides not matched to a gene: 9. CDR1 MDHEN and CDR2 SYDVKM come from the germline V gene. CDR3 residues: CASRPHRGHLYF. CDR3 DNA sequence: TGTGCCAGCAGGCCACACAGGGGGCATCTGTACTTC.

The chain uses TRBV20-1 and TRBJ2-1; TRBD2 agrees at 10 bases. Germline CDR1 is DFQATT and CDR2 is SNEGSKA (reference sequence). With V trimmed by 5 bases and J by 2 bases, 6 bases remained unmatched. The CDR3 totals 15 residues. The CDR3, as DNA: TGCAGTGCTGGACTCCTAGCGGGGGCCTACAATGAGCAGTTCTTC. Its protein product is CSAGLLAGAYNEQFF.